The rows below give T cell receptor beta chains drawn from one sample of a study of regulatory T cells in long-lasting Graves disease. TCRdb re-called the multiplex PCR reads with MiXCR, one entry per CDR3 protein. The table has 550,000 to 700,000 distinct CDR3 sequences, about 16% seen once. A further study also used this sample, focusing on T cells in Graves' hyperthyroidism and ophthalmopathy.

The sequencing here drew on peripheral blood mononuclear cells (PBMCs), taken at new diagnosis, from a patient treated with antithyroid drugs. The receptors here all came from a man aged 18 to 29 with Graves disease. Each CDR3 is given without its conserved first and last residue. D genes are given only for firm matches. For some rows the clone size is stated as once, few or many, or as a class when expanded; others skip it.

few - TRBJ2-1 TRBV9 ASSVVTSSEQF
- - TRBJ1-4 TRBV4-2 ASGGGGGHNEKLF
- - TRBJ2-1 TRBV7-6 ASSLTIGGGSYNEQF
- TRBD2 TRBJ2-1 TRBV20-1 SASLTSGRGEQF
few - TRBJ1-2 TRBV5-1 ASRDEANYGYT
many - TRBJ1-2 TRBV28 ASRRPGANYGYT
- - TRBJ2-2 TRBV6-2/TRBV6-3 ASSYSWNTGELF
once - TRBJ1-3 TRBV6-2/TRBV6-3 ASSAPGNTIY
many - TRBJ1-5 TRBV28 ASSLPDSTRPPESFYQPQH
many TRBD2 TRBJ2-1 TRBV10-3 AISPASSGRQGEQF
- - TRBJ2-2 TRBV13 ASSPGPTAGELF
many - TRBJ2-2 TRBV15 ATSRGLGRTNTGELF
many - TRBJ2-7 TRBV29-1 SVESSNYEQY
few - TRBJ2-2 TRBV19 ASSIDWTMNTGELF
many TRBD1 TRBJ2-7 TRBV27 ASSSSYRGHEQY
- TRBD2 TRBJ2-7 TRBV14 ASSQETSGSDEQY
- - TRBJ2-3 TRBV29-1 SVGTADTQY
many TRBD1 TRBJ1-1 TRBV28 ASRLPTGATTEAF
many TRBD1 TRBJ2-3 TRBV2 ASSPRDRVVTDTQY
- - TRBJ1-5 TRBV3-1 ASSQRSTQPQH